This TCR beta chain was captured in a study of T cell responses to AZD1222 COVID-19 vaccine. Whole-study results and caveats: Within unmutated variant regions lay the reported targets of nearly half of spike-specific TCRs. Most donors were white British, females outnumbered males, and clonal diversity was possibly underestimated. In all cases, repertoires were sampled only after the peak T cell response.

Sequencing used immunoSEQ multiplex PCR; TCRdb keeps in-frame clones, though not all of them. The sample comprises roughly 160,000 clones, roughly 90% of which are singletons, and 4.3% rests with the top ten. On this clone itself: Its antigen is not known.

V lost 7 bases, J lost 2 bases, and 12 bases lay in between. Germline lookup yields CDR1 MNHEY and CDR2 SMNVEV (reference sequence). The CDR3 consists of 13 residues. The source was peripheral blood, collected 28 days after the second AZD1222 dose. This receptor was identified in an adult who received the AZD1222 COVID-19 vaccine. The rearrangement uses TRBV27 and TRBJ2-7; D remains ambiguous. This chain's CDR3 is CASIPPGAYEQYF. CDR3 DNA: TGTGCCAGCATCCCCCCGGGCGCCTACGAGCAGTACTTC.